The T cell receptor beta chain described here comes from a study of cytomegalovirus exposure and HLA in healthy donors. This clone was detected only a few times. The PCR ran on 60 Vbeta and 13 Jbeta primers. Sequenced by immunoSEQ multiplex PCR; TCRdb stores in-frame clones only, minus some. This table has 150,000 to 200,000 clones, 82% appearing once. Germline V CDR1 and CDR2: MDHEN, SYDVKM. V was shortened by 2 bases and J by 0 bases, with 9 bases between the two germline ends. This CDR3 contains 15 residues. Sequenced input: PBMCs. The sequence came from a girl aged 10 to 17 in good health and CMV-seropositive. The V and J genes are TRBV28 and TRBJ2-3; TRBD2 might be the D (6 bases). The CDR3 sequence is CASSLGGVSTDTQYF. CDR3 nucleotides: TGTGCCAGCAGTTTAGGCGGGGTAAGCACAGATACGCAGTATTTT.